This T cell receptor beta chain was retrieved from a study of shared clonotypes between healthy human individuals. Clones were sequenced by immunoSEQ multiplex PCR, and TCRdb holds only the in-frame ones, with some missing. The data show roughly 600,000 clones, with 98% seen just once and approximately 0.33% held by the top ten. Germline V gene sequence: CDR1 MNHEY, CDR2 SMNVEV (reference sequence). CDR3 length: 12 residues. Trimming took off 3 bases at V and 5 bases at J, with 8 bases between the two ends. CD8 cells classed as naive were CD45RO-negative and positively selected for CCR7, excluding terminally differentiated effector memory CD45RA+ cells. Overall study findings and caveats: Naive subsets generally had larger estimated richness than memory subsets. The naive CD4 repertoires of a handful of donors were compared, and roughly 5.1% of clonotypes were shared.

To note about this clone: Its target is unknown. Other DNA sequences in the same sample also yield this CDR3.

The sequence was obtained from a man aged 25 to 40 in good health. Specimen: naive CD8+ T cells sorted from blood. V and J are TRBV27 and TRBJ2-7, with TRBD2 as a possible D gene (5 bases). CDR3 bases: TGTGCCAGCAGTTTGCACGGGGACGAGCAGTACTTC. Translation: CASSLHGDEQYF.